The T cell receptor (beta chain) under discussion was sequenced for a study of vaccination and CD4 T cells after COVID-19. Whole-study context: Overlapping spike peptides from SARS-CoV-2, HCoV-NL63, HCoV-OC43 and HCoV-229E served to stimulate the cells. Overall study results and limits: In convalescent patients, 304 of 307 vaccine-specific clones were mono-reactive for SARS-CoV-2 spike.

About this clonotype itself: What it recognizes is unknown.

The treatment was: approximately nine-day PBMC culture with coronavirus spike peptide pools or control peptides (ViraFEST assay). Days 3 and 7 were when half the medium was replaced with fresh IL-2 medium. Trimming took 1 base from V and 5 from J, leaving 12 bases between them. This CDR3 region has 15 residues. Sequenced with the Oncomine TCR Beta short-read assay was DNA taken from cultured CD4+ T cells. The source of extracted genomic DNA was cultured CD4+ T cells. TCRdb processed the PCR reads anew with MiXCR; each CDR3 protein has one entry. The sample records roughly 12,000 distinct CDR3 sequences, 74% being singletons.

The source is a human donor who received a COVID-19 vaccine. The J gene is TRBJ1-5, the V gene TRBV12-3 or TRBV12-4; the D is unclear. The material sequenced was CD4+ T cells from blood, cultured in vitro, taken after SARS-CoV-2 vaccination. CDR3 sequence reads: CASSLGLWVDQPQHF. CDR3 DNA sequence: TGTGCCAGCAGTTTAGGGCTGTGGGTAGATCAGCCCCAGCATTTT.